Sequencing of this T cell receptor (beta chain) was carried out in a study of lymphopenia after photon versus proton radiotherapy. CDR3 length: 15 amino acids. Germline V gene data show CDR1 as GTSNPN and CDR2 as SVGIG (reference sequence). J lost 7 bases, V lost 5 bases, and 10 bases had no gene match. Remarks on this clone: The antigen is not known.

TCRdb keeps only in-frame clones here, not all; method: immunoSEQ multiplex PCR. Of 77,000 or so clones detected, 83% appear once; the ten largest clones hold 1.3% to 1.5%. Findings of the study overall: Relative stability marked proton patients; photon patients lost diversity and naive cells.

Here the sequenced sample was peripheral blood, taken from a patient treated with proton-based radiotherapy. The sequence was collected from a man in his sixties with pancreatic cancer. V is TRBV30 and J is TRBJ2-2; 10 bases fit TRBD2. For the CDR3, the DNA is TGTGCCTGGGCTAGCGGGAGCGACGTCTTCGGGGAGCTGTTTTTT. Translated, it gives CAWASGSDVFGELFF.